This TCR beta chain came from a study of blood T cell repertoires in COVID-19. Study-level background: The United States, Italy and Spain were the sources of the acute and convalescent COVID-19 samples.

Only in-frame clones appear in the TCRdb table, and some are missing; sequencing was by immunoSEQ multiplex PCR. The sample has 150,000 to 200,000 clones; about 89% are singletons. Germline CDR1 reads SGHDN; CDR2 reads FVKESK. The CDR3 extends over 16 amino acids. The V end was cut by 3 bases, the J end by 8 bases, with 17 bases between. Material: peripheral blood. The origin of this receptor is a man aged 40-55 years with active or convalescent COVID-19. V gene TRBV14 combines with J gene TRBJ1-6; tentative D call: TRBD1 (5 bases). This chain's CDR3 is CASSHRTPTGDSPLHF. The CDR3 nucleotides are TGTGCCAGCAGCCACCGGACACCAACGGGGGATTCACCCCTCCACTTT.